A single sample gave rise to the 21 T cell receptor beta chains below, sequenced in a study of CD4+ T cells in melanoma. Here immunoSEQ multiplex PCR was the method, and the copy in TCRdb shows in-frame clones only, minus some. The data hold about 140,000 clones, with over 90% observed a single time. All receptors derive from a human donor with melanoma.

V gene TRBV7-6 combines with J gene TRBJ2-3; 8 bases are a match to TRBD2. This CDR3 is built from 13 residues. J gave up 6 bases and V 8 bases, and 7 bases lay outside the gene matches. The germline V gene has CDR1 SGHVS and CDR2 FNYEAQ. The chain's CDR3 is CASRSGGLDTQYF. The DNA of the CDR3 is TGTGCCAGCCGCAGCGGGGGTTTGGATACGCAGTATTTT.

The gene calls are TRBV6-1 and TRBJ2-5, with 9 positions matching TRBD1. The V and J ends lost 1 base and 5 bases, in that order; junction bases with no gene match: 8. Germline V gene sequence: CDR1 MNHNS, CDR2 SASEGT. The CDR3 spans 16 residues. CDR3 bases: TGTGCCAGCAGTGAAGGATGGACAGGGGCGGGGGAGACCCAGTACTTC. Its translation: CASSEGWTGAGETQYF.

This rearrangement joins TRBV4-1 to TRBJ2-5; D is ambiguous. V was clipped by 0 bases and J by 5 bases, with 10 bases between them. In germline, CDR1 is MGHRA, CDR2 YSYEKL. This CDR3 region has 14 residues. CDR3 coding DNA: TGCGCCAGCAGCCAAGATGGCAATTGGGAGACCCAGTACTTC. Protein sequence: CASSQDGNWETQYF.

J is TRBJ1-1 and V is TRBV5-4, with D hard to call. Germline values: CDR1 SGHNT, CDR2 YYREEE (reference sequence). The CDR3 contains 14 residues. Trimming pared 0 bases from V and 4 bases from J, leaving 10 bases between. Here the CDR3 reads CASSLDPRGTEAFF. DNA for the CDR3: TGTGCCAGCAGCTTGGACCCTCGGGGCACTGAAGCTTTCTTT.

The table lists this clone with a count of one. The genes are TRBV7-6 and TRBJ1-1; D is perhaps TRBD1 (6 bases). The CDR3 has 18 residues. The V end lost 2 bases, the J end lost 0 bases, and 19 bases lay between the germline ends. CDR1 is SGHVS, CDR2 FNYEAQ, per germline. The CDR3: CASSLPEADSLMNTEAFF. In DNA form, the CDR3 reads TGTGCCAGCAGCTTACCTGAGGCGGACAGCCTTATGAACACTGAAGCTTTCTTT.

The CDR3 is CASSPPSQVYEQYF. DNA for the CDR3: TGTGCCAGCTCACCACCGAGCCAGGTCTACGAGCAGTACTTC. The chain uses TRBV18 and TRBJ2-7; no definite D call. CDR1 is KGHSH, CDR2 LQKENI, per germline. Between the trimmed V and J ends, which lost 0 bases and 3 bases, there was a span of 9 bases. The CDR3 is 14 residues long.

The chain couples TRBV6-1 to TRBJ1-1; 8 positions match TRBD1. CDR1 MNHNS and CDR2 SASEGT come from the germline V gene. The length of the CDR3 is 16 residues. J was trimmed by 4 bases and V by 3 bases; bases with no gene match: 10. CDR3 sequence: CASSEPNRGVGTEAFF. In DNA, the CDR3 is TGTGCCAGCAGTGAGCCTAACAGGGGGGTGGGCACTGAAGCTTTCTTT.

The chain employs TRBV2 and TRBJ1-4, with TRBD1 matching over 7 bases. This CDR3 spans 14 amino acids. Germline V gene sequence: CDR1 SNHLY, CDR2 FYNNEI. The trim removed 7 bases at V and 3 bases at J, leaving 5 bases unmatched. CDR3 nucleotides: TGTGCCAGCAAATTAGGGACAGCTAATGAAAAACTGTTTTTT. Translated, it gives CASKLGTANEKLFF.

V is TRBV9 and J is TRBJ1-6, with a possible D match to TRBD1 (5 bases). Germline V gene lookup returns CDR1 SGDLS and CDR2 YYNGEE. V was cut by 2 bases and J by 5 bases, with 11 bases left in between. There are 15 residues in the CDR3. CDR3 sequence: CASSVRDGDNSPLHF. CDR3 DNA: TGTGCCAGCAGCGTCCGGGACGGGGATAATTCACCCCTCCACTTT.

J is TRBJ2-2 and V is TRBV11-2; D remains ambiguous. This CDR3 is built from 14 residues. The V and J ends lost 0 bases and 4 bases respectively, with 6 bases between them. In germline, CDR1 is SGHAT, CDR2 FQNNGV. CDR3 coding DNA: TGTGCCAGCAGCTTAGACATACTCACCGGGGAGCTGTTTTTT. Translation gives CASSLDILTGELFF.

This sequence joins TRBV2 and TRBJ2-2; D is unclear. V was cut by 6 bases and J by 4 bases, with 12 bases left in between. The germline gives CDR1 SNHLY, CDR2 FYNNEI. The CDR3 extends over 14 amino acids. CDR3 DNA: TGTGCCAGCAGGGCCCAAGGCGCCACCGGGGAGCTGTTTTTT. Amino acid sequence: CASRAQGATGELFF.

This clone appeared once. This chain links TRBV5-1 with TRBJ1-5, with D perhaps matching TRBD1 (5 bases). V dropped 2 bases and J dropped 0 bases, with 12 bases sitting between them. Germline V gives CDR1 SGHRS, CDR2 YFSETQ. The CDR3 covers 16 residues. The CDR3, as DNA: TGCGCCAGCAGCTTTGAGGGGCCTTATAGCAATCAGCCCCAGCATTTT. Its protein product is CASSFEGPYSNQPQHF.

The rearrangement joins TRBV19 to TRBJ2-5, with TRBD2 matching 7 bases. The CDR3 spans 15 residues. Trimming took 5 bases from V and 3 from J; bases not matched to a gene: 9. Germline-derived CDR1 and CDR2 are LNHDA and SQIVND (reference sequence). CDR3 residues: CASSVSTGGEETQYF. The CDR3, as DNA: TGTGCCAGTAGTGTTTCGACGGGGGGAGAAGAGACCCAGTACTTC. Based on the CDR3 plus reference TRBV19 and TRBJ2-5, the full variable domain is DGGITQSPKYLFRKEGQNVTLSCEQNLNHDAMYWYRQDPGQGLRLIYYSQIVNDFQKGDIAEGYSVSREKKESFPLTVTSAQKNPTAFYLCASSVSTGGEETQYFGPGTRLLVL.

V and J are TRBV7-2 and TRBJ1-6, with D tentatively TRBD1 (6 bases). Trimming cost V 2 bases and J 0 bases, with 11 bases left between them. This CDR3 is 17 amino acids long. Per the germline V gene, CDR1 is SGHTA and CDR2 is FQGNSA. CDR3 nucleotide sequence: TGTGCCAGCAGCTTAATTGGACAGAGCTCCTATAATTCACCCCTCCACTTT. Translating it yields CASSLIGQSSYNSPLHF.

V gene TRBV6-5 combines with J gene TRBJ1-4; D call uncertain. V dropped 6 bases and J dropped 0 bases, with 11 bases sitting between them. Germline V CDR1 and CDR2: MNHEY, SVGAGI. The CDR3 loop spans 15 amino acids. The CDR3: CASRPTAATNEKLFF. In DNA, the CDR3 is TGTGCCAGCAGGCCCACAGCCGCAACTAATGAAAAACTGTTTTTT.

The J gene is TRBJ2-1, the V gene TRBV5-1, with unresolved D. Looked up from germline, CDR1 is SGHRS and CDR2 is YFSETQ. With 0 bases removed from V and 4 bases from J, the gap between germline ends came to 5 bases. This CDR3 region has 13 residues. In nucleotides, the CDR3 is TGCGCCAGCAGCTTGGGGTCATACAATGAGCAGTTCTTC. This translates into CASSLGSYNEQFF. The whole variable domain, filled in from reference TRBV5-1 and TRBJ2-1, reads KAGVTQTPRYLIKTRGQQVTLSCSPISGHRSVSWYQQTPGQGLQFLFEYFSETQRNKGNFPGRFSGRQFSNSRSEMNVSTLELGDSALYLCASSLGSYNEQFFGPGTRLTVL.

CDR3 protein: CASSPDRASYEQYF. In nucleotides, the CDR3 is TGTGCCAGCAGCCCGGACAGGGCCTCCTACGAGCAGTACTTC. The V call is TRBV2, the J call TRBJ2-7, with TRBD1 matching over 8 bases. Germline CDR1 reads SNHLY; CDR2 reads FYNNEI. The CDR3 sequence is 14 residues long. J gave up 0 bases and V 6 bases, and 4 bases lay outside the gene matches.

The chain links TRBV5-1 to TRBJ2-1; perhaps TRBD1 as D (6 bases). V dropped 5 bases and J dropped 4 bases, with 16 bases sitting between them. The CDR3 spans 15 residues. The germline CDR1 and CDR2 sequences are SGHRS and YFSETQ. This chain's CDR3 is CASSLSTGSYNEQFF. Here the CDR3 DNA reads TGCGCCAGCAGTTTAAGTACAGGGTCGTACAATGAGCAGTTCTTC. Full variable domain (remainder filled in from reference TRBV5-1 and TRBJ2-1): KAGVTQTPRYLIKTRGQQVTLSCSPISGHRSVSWYQQTPGQGLQFLFEYFSETQRNKGNFPGRFSGRQFSNSRSEMNVSTLELGDSALYLCASSLSTGSYNEQFFGPGTRLTVL.

V and J are TRBV25-1 and TRBJ1-1, with TRBD1 identical over 7 bases. This CDR3 is built from 13 residues. Germline lookup yields CDR1 MGHDK and CDR2 SYGVNS. With V trimmed by 2 bases and J by 7 bases, 4 bases remained unmatched. CDR3: CASSELYRGEAFF. CDR3 coding DNA: TGTGCCAGCAGTGAACTATACAGGGGTGAAGCTTTCTTT. Using reference TRBV25-1 and TRBJ1-1 for the parts outside the CDR3, the full variable domain is EADIYQTPRYLVIGTGKKITLECSQTMGHDKMYWYQQDPGMELHLIHYSYGVNSTEKGDLSSESTVSRIRTEHFPLTLESARPSHTSQYLCASSELYRGEAFFGQGTRLTVV.

The chain links TRBV6-1 to TRBJ1-2; 9 positions agree with TRBD1. The CDR3 extends over 14 amino acids. J lost 6 bases, V lost 7 bases, and 9 bases had no gene match. Germline CDR1 MNHNS, CDR2 SASEGT. The CDR3 nucleotides are TGTGCCAGCACCCTAGAACAGGGGGCGGATGGCTACACCTTC. It codes for CASTLEQGADGYTF.

This sequence joins TRBV6-1 and TRBJ2-7; D is tentatively TRBD1 or TRBD2 (5 bases each). In germline, CDR1 is MNHNS, CDR2 SASEGT. This CDR3 is built from 15 residues. With 6 bases removed from V and 6 bases from J, the gap between germline ends came to 21 bases. CDR3 protein: CASSDPARGALEQYF. As DNA, the CDR3 is TGTGCCAGCAGCGACCCCGCGCGAGGGGCCCTCGAGCAGTACTTC.